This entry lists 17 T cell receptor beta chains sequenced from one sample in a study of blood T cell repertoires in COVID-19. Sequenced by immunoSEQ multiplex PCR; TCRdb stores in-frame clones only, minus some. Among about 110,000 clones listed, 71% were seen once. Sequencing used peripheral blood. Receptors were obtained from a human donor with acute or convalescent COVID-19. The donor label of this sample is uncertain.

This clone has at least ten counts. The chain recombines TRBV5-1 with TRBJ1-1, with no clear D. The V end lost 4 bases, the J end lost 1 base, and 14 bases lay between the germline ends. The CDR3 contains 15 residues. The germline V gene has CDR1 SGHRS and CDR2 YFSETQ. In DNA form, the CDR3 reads TGCGCCAGCAGCCAAGTAGACTCCCGGAACACTGAAGCTTTCTTT. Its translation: CASSQVDSRNTEAFF.

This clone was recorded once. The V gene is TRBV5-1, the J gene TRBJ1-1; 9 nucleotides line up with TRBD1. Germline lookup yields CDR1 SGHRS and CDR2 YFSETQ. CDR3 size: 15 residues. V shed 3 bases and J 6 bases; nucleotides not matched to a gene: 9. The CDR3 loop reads CASSSGGTGISEAFF. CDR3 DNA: TGCGCCAGCAGCTCTGGCGGGACAGGGATCTCTGAAGCTTTCTTT.

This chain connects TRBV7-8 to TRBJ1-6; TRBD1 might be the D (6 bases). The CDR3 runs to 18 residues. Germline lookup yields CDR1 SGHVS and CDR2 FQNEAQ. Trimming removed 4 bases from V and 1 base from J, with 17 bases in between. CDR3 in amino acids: CASSSRGGRGSYNSPLHF. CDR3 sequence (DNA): TGTGCCAGCAGCTCTCGCGGGGGGCGCGGGTCCTATAATTCACCCCTCCACTTT.

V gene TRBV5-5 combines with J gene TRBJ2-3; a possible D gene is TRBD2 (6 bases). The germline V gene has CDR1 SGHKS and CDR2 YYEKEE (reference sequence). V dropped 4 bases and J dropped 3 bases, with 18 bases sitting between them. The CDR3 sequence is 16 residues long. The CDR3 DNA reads TGTGCCAGCAGCCTCAGATCTGGTCTAGCGACAGATACGCAGTATTTT. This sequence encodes CASSLRSGLATDTQYF.

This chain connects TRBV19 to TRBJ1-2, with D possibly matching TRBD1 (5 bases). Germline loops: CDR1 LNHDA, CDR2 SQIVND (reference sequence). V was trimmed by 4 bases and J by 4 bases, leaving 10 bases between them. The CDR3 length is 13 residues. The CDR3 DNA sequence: TGTGCCAGTAGTACCCCCGACAGCTATGGCTACACCTTC. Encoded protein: CASSTPDSYGYTF.

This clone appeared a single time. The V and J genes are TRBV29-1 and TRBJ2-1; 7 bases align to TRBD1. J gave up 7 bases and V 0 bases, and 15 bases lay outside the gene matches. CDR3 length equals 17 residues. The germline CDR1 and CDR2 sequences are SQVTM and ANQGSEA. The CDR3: CSVEDPAGGRTGNEQFF. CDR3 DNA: TGCAGCGTTGAAGATCCGGCAGGGGGAAGGACTGGGAATGAGCAGTTCTTC.

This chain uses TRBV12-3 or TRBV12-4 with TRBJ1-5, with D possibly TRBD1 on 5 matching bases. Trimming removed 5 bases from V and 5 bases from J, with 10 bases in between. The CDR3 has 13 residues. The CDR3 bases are TGTGCCAGCAGTGATGACAGCTATCAGCCCCAGCATTTT. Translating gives CASSDDSYQPQHF.

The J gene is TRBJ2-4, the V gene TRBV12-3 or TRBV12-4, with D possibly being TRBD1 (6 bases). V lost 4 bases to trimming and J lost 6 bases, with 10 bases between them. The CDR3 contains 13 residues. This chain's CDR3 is CASSSGARNIQYF. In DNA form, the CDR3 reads TGTGCCAGCAGTTCAGGGGCGAGAAACATTCAGTACTTC.

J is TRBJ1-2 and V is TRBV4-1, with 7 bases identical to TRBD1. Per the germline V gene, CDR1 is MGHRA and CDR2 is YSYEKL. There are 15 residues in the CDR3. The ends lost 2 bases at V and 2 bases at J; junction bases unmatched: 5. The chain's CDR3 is CASSQTGTENYGYTF. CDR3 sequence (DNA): TGCGCCAGCAGCCAAACAGGGACAGAAAACTATGGCTACACCTTC.

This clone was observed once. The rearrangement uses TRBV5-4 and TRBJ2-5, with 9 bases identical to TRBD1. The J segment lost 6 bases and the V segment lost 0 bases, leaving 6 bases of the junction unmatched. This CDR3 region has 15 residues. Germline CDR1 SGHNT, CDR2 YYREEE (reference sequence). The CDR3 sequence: CASSLGQGVMKTQYF. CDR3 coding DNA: TGTGCCAGCAGCTTGGGACAGGGGGTCATGAAGACCCAGTACTTC. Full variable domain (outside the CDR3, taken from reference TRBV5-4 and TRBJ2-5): ETGVTQSPTHLIKTRGQQVTLRCSSQSGHNTVSWYQQALGQGPQFIFQYYREEENGRGNFPPRFSGLQFPNYSSELNVNALELDDSALYLCASSLGQGVMKTQYFGPGTRLLVL.

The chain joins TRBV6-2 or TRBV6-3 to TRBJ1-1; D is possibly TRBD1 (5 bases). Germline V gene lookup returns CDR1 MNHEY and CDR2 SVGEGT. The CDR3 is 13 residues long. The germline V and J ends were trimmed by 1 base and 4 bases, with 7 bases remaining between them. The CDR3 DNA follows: TGTGCCAGCAGTTACTTGACAGTCACTGAAGCTTTCTTT. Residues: CASSYLTVTEAFF.

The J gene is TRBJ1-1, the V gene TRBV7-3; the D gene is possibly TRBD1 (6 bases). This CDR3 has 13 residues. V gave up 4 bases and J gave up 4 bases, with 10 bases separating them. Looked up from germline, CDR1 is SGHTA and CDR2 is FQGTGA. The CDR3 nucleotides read TGTGCCAGCAGCTCAGTAGGGGGCACTGAAGCTTTCTTT. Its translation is CASSSVGGTEAFF.

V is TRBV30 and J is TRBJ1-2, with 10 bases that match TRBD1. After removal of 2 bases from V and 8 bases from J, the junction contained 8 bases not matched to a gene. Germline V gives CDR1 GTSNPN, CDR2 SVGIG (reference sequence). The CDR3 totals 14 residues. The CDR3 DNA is TGTGCCTGGAGTTCCTACCGGGACAGGGGAGGCTACACCTTC. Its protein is CAWSSYRDRGGYTF.

DNA of the CDR3: TGTGCCAGCAGTCGCAGACAGGGATCGAGCTCCTATAATTCACCCCTCCACTTT. Amino acid sequence: CASSRRQGSSSYNSPLHF. V gene TRBV6-6 combines with J gene TRBJ1-6; 7 positions match TRBD1. J gave up 0 bases and V 5 bases, and 10 bases lay outside the gene matches. Germline V gene sequence: CDR1 MNHNY, CDR2 SVGAGI (reference sequence). There are 18 residues in the CDR3.

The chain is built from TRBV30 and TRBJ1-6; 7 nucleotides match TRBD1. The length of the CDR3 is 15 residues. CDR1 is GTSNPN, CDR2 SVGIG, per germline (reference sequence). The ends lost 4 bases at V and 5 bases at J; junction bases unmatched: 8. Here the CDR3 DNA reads TGTGCCTGGACCAAAAGGGGACAGAATAATTCACCCCTCCACTTT. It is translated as CAWTKRGQNNSPLHF.

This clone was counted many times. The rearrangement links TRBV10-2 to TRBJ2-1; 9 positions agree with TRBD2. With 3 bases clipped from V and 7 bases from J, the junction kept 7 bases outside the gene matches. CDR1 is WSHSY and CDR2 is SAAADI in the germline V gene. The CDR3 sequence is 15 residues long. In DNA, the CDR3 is TGCGCCAGCAGTGACTGGGCTAGCGGGGAGAATGAGCAGTTCTTC. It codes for CASSDWASGENEQFF.

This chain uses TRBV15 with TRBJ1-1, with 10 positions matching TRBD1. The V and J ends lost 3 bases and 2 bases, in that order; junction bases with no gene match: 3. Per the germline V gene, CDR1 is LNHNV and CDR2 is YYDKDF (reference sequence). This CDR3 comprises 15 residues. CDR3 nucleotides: TGTGCCACCAGCAGCAAGACAGGGGGCAACACTGAAGCTTTCTTT. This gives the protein CATSSKTGGNTEAFF. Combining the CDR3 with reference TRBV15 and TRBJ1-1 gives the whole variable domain DAMVIQNPRYQVTQFGKPVTLSCSQTLNHNVMYWYQQKSSQAPKLLFHYYDKDFNNEADTPDNFQSRRPNTSFCFLDIRSPGLGDTAMYLCATSSKTGGNTEAFFGQGTRLTVV.